These 9 T cell receptor beta chains were sequenced from one sample in a study of technical replicates of blood from a handful of donors. TCRdb's table, derived via immunoSEQ multiplex PCR, lists solely in-frame clones and lacks some. The repertoire holds 75,000 to 90,000 clones, with about 92% as singletons. The specimen was T cells isolated from PBMCs. Receptor source: a human donor in good health.

The V and J genes are TRBV6-6 and TRBJ2-7; D remains unclear. Trimming cost V 3 bases and J 2 bases, with 5 bases left between them. This CDR3 spans 12 amino acids. Germline CDR1 and CDR2: MNHNY and SVGAGI (reference sequence). In DNA, the CDR3 is TGTGCCAGCAGTTATGAGCCCTACGAGCAGTACTTC. Protein: CASSYEPYEQYF.

The V and J genes are TRBV25-1 and TRBJ1-5, with 7 nucleotides matching TRBD1. The CDR3 runs 14 residues. The junction had 8 bases not matched to a gene; V was cut back by 8 bases and J by 4 bases. Germline V gene data show CDR1 as MGHDK and CDR2 as SYGVNS. The DNA for the CDR3 is TGTGCCAGCGGAGACCGGGACAGAAATCAGCCCCAGCATTTT. It specifies CASGDRDRNQPQHF.

The gene calls are TRBV30 and TRBJ1-2, with 9 bases aligning to TRBD1. The CDR3 totals 14 residues. Germline V gene data show CDR1 as GTSNPN and CDR2 as SVGIG (reference sequence). Trimming removed 1 base from V and 6 bases from J; junction bases left unmatched: 6. CDR3 region: CAWSGRDRDDGYTF. The CDR3 bases are TGTGCCTGGAGTGGAAGGGACAGGGACGATGGCTACACCTTC.

This clone occurred once. The chain employs TRBV7-3 and TRBJ1-1, with 11 bases lining up with TRBD1. The CDR3 is made up of 16 amino acids. Losses at the gene ends were 3 bases for V and 7 bases for J; bases not matched to a gene: 10. CDR1 is SGHTA, CDR2 FQGTGA, per germline. For the CDR3, the DNA is TGTGCCAGCAGCTTCTCCCCTGGACAGGGGGCAGTTGAAGCTTTCTTT. The encoded protein is CASSFSPGQGAVEAFF.

The rearrangement links TRBV4-3 to TRBJ1-5; no clear D gene. There are 13 residues in the CDR3. Germline V gene sequence: CDR1 LGHNA, CDR2 YSLEER. The V end lost 0 bases, the J end lost 4 bases, and 4 bases lay between the germline ends. In DNA, the CDR3 is TGCGCCAGCAGCCAAGAACAGAATCAGCCCCAGCATTTT. This translates into CASSQEQNQPQHF.

The table lists this clone with a count of one. CDR3 bases: TGTGCCAGCAGTGCCATCGGACACTATGGAAATGAGCAGTTCTTC. Translated: CASSAIGHYGNEQFF. The V and J genes are TRBV25-1 and TRBJ2-1, with a possible D match to TRBD1 (5 bases). V lost 4 bases to trimming and J lost 7 bases, with 17 bases between them. Germline V gene data show CDR1 as MGHDK and CDR2 as SYGVNS. This CDR3 region has 15 residues.

Written as DNA, the CDR3 is TGTGCCAGTAGTCTTGATGGGGGGATCGATACGCAGTATTTT. It encodes CASSLDGGIDTQYF. The chain has TRBV19 and TRBJ2-3, with D perhaps matching TRBD2 (6 bases). CDR1 and CDR2 from the germline V gene are LNHDA and SQIVND (reference sequence). The CDR3 extends over 14 amino acids. Trimming removed 5 bases at V and 6 bases at J, with 15 bases between.

The rearrangement joins TRBV7-9 to TRBJ2-5; D is unresolved. The CDR3 is made up of 13 amino acids. Germline CDR1 reads SEHNR; CDR2 reads FQNEAQ (reference sequence). Trimming shortened V by 1 base and J by 3 bases, and 6 bases separated the two germline ends. CDR3 region: CASSLGAEETQYF. CDR3 DNA: TGTGCCAGCAGCTTAGGGGCAGAAGAGACCCAGTACTTC.

The chain couples TRBV4-3 to TRBJ1-5; a weak D match, TRBD1 (5 bases). V gave up 0 bases and J gave up 4 bases, with 7 bases separating them. The germline V gene has CDR1 LGHNA and CDR2 YSLEER. This CDR3 has 14 amino acids. The CDR3 spells CASSQEKGNQPQHF. CDR3 DNA: TGCGCCAGCAGCCAAGAGAAGGGGAATCAGCCCCAGCATTTT.